This T cell receptor beta chain emerged from a study of chemoradiotherapy in HPV16-positive cancers (dated by TCRdb to the early 2020s). Concerning the study at large: Using functional T-cell assays on cells from a couple of HPV16-positive patients, the researchers defined candidate HPV-specific T-cell clones and common TCR motifs. The candidate HPV-specific TCRs and motifs were then tracked in TCR repertoires from over 85 patients with HPV-related cancers. The study asked whether T-cell immunity against the HPV oncoproteins E6 and E7 changes during chemoradiotherapy and whether it affects survival.

Preparation of the library involved the immunoSEQ multiplex PCR assay. What TCRdb holds here is the immuneACCESS table cut down to in-frame rearrangements. Part of the clones is not present; checked against another copy, under half of the missing clones reflect an unresolved V gene, and the others are unexplained. The sample data list some 880 clones, and 65% to 80% of these were observed just once. 20% to 25% of the sample goes to the ten largest clones. The research as a whole found: Expansion of candidate HPV-specific clones and E7-related TCR motifs was observed in the tumor microenvironment during treatment, whereas no such expansion was observed for non-HPV-specific T cells. The functional definition of HPV-specific T cells was derived from only two HPV16-positive patients, and the survival association was reported for HPV16-positive patients. In HPV16-positive patients, expansion of HPV-responsive T cells during chemoradiotherapy was found to be associated with improved recurrence-free survival.

Notes on this clone: There is no known antigen for this receptor. No quality values exist for individual bases; no much larger clone is one base distant.

Repertoires were sampled repeatedly over the course of chemoradiotherapy so that clonal expansion in the tumor microenvironment could be followed. V is cut back by 4 bases and J by 15 bases, with 6 bases in the junction unmatched. The germline V gene provides CDR1 SGHTS and CDR2 YDEGEE. The CDR3 holds 11 amino acids from the cysteine to the phenylalanine. Only the CDR3 DNA stays, 33 bases, in frame from base 1. This TCR was sampled from a human donor with HPV-associated anogenital cancer. The sample here was tumor tissue, taken from a patient who underwent chemoradiotherapy. Here the chain combines TRBV5-8 and TRBJ2-1; a stretch of 8 junction bases matches TRBD1. The CDR3 protein is CASSPGTGSFF. Here is the DNA: TGTGCCAGCAGCCCCGGGACAGGTTCGTTCTTC.